These 7 T cell receptor beta chains were sequenced from one sample in a study of breast tumors, draining lymph nodes, adjacent tissues. From the multiplex PCR reads, TCRdb called clonotypes with MiXCR, one entry per CDR3 protein. Here the sample spans around 190,000 distinct CDR3 sequences, roughly a third being singletons. Axillary draining lymph nodes of breast cancer patients supplied the node samples. The sample was axillary lymph node tissue. Receptors were obtained from a female donor with breast cancer. Some clones in this sample may be carry-over from other donors' samples.

To note about this clonotype: A read error may account for a junction end that differs from germline. This chain connects TRBV6-1 to TRBJ2-5, with 9 positions matching TRBD1. CDR3 length: 13 residues. Per germline, CDR1 MNHNS and CDR2 SASEGT. CDR3 in DNA: TGTGCCAGCAGCGTAAACAGGGGGCAGACTGAAGCTTTC. Its translation is CASSVNRGQTEAF.

This clonotype has a count of ten or more. The chain links TRBV7-9 to TRBJ2-1, with 9 bases fitting TRBD2. The CDR3 is made up of 19 amino acids. The junction had 14 bases not matched to a gene; V was cut back by 5 bases and J by 0 bases. CDR1 and CDR2 (germline): SEHNR, FQNEAQ (reference sequence). CDR3 loop: CASSGWEDSGGHSYNEQFF. CDR3 DNA sequence: TGTGCCAGCAGCGGGTGGGAGGATAGCGGGGGCCACTCCTACAATGAGCAGTTCTTC.

As regards this clonotype: A single base separates this from a much larger clone, so it may be a read error. This chain links TRBV20-1 with TRBJ2-7; D could derive from TRBD1 or TRBD2 (5 bases each). V was pared by 0 bases and J by 6 bases, with 15 bases between. The CDR3 runs to 14 residues. Germline values: CDR1 DFQATT, CDR2 SNEGSKA (reference sequence). The CDR3 loop is CSARDEKGTSEQYF. Written as DNA, the CDR3 is TGCAGTGCTAGAGATGAGAAAGGGACCTCCGAGCAGTACTTC.

This clonotype has at least ten counts. This rearrangement joins TRBV5-6 to TRBJ2-7, with no clear D. CDR3 length: 13 amino acids. Germline V lookup: CDR1 SGHDT, CDR2 YYEEEE. V was pared by 1 base and J by 3 bases, with 8 bases between. CDR3 sequence: CASSLFRVYEQYF. The CDR3 DNA is TGTGCCAGCAGCTTGTTCAGAGTCTACGAGCAGTACTTC.

This chain uses TRBV9 with TRBJ2-5, with a weak D call TRBD1 (6 bases). Germline V CDR1 and CDR2: SGDLS, YYNGEE. The CDR3 totals 13 residues. Trimming took 3 bases from V and 2 from J, leaving 8 bases between them. The CDR3 DNA reads as TGTGCCAGCAGCGGGGGGCTGCAAGAGACCCAGTACTTC. This sequence encodes CASSGGLQETQYF.

This clonotype was detected ten times or more. The chain uses TRBV10-2 and TRBJ1-5; the D is unclear. Germline V gene sequence: CDR1 WSHSY, CDR2 SAAADI. The CDR3 is 14 amino acids. V dropped 5 bases and J dropped 3 bases, with 11 bases sitting between them. The DNA of the CDR3 is TGCGCCAGCAGTACCACAGACCCCAATCAGCCCCAGCATTTT. Its translation: CASSTTDPNQPQHF.

The chain recombines TRBV5-4 with TRBJ1-4; TRBD1 might be the D (5 bases). Germline V gene lookup returns CDR1 SGHNT and CDR2 YYREEE (reference sequence). The V end was cut by 4 bases, the J end by 7 bases, with 11 bases between. There are 13 residues in the CDR3. This CDR3 is CASSLQGAEKLFF. The CDR3 DNA is TGTGCCAGCAGCCTTCAGGGAGCTGAAAAACTGTTTTTT.